A single sample gave rise to the 31 T cell receptor beta chains below, sequenced in a study of OX40 agonist ivuxolimab in advanced cancers. Receptor amplification or capture employed the immunoSEQ multiplex PCR assay. TCRdb's version of the immuneACCESS table is confined to in-frame rearrangements and falls short of the full clone set. An unresolved V gene accounts for under half of the shortfall where checked; the remainder is of unknown origin. The sample table holds roughly 100,000 clones, of which roughly 89% were seen once. Roughly 0.17% of the sample belongs to the ten largest clones. The sample was CD4+ or CD8+ T cells sorted from blood, taken in a trial of the OX40 agonist ivuxolimab. The source is an adult with an advanced solid tumor such as melanoma, head and neck, liver or kidney cancer.

The count of this clone is one. The CDR3 bases are TGTGCCTGGACTGTATCGGGGCAGGGCATCTCTGGGGCCAACGTCCTGACTTTC. This sequence encodes CAWTVSGQGISGANVLTF. The V gene is TRBV30, the J gene TRBJ2-6; D may match TRBD1 or TRBD2 (5 bases each). The CDR3 extends over 18 amino acids. CDR1 and CDR2 (germline): GTSNPN, SVGIG (reference sequence). Between the trimmed V and J ends, which lost 4 bases and 0 bases, there was a span of 19 bases.

V and J are TRBV5-4 and TRBJ2-1, with D uncertain. Trimming shortened V by 0 bases and J by 0 bases, and 13 bases separated the two germline ends. The V gene's germline CDR1 is SGHNT and CDR2 YYREEE (reference sequence). The length of the CDR3 is 17 residues. CDR3 bases: TGTGCCAGCAGCTTGGTAGACGTTAGAAGCTCCTACAATGAGCAGTTCTTC. This translates into CASSLVDVRSSYNEQFF.

The V call is TRBV5-6, the J call TRBJ2-5; TRBD2 agrees at 12 bases. The length of the CDR3 is 15 residues. V lost 1 base, J lost 4 bases, and 2 bases stayed unmatched. Germline V gene lookup returns CDR1 SGHDT and CDR2 YYEEEE. The CDR3 coding sequence is TGTGCCAGCAGCTTGCTAGCGGGGGGGCCAGAGACCCAGTACTTC. It encodes CASSLLAGGPETQYF.

The chain recombines TRBV30 with TRBJ2-2; D ambiguous. The CDR3 extends over 17 amino acids. The V gene lost 3 bases and the J gene lost 0 bases, with 17 bases spanning the gap. From germline, CDR1 is GTSNPN and CDR2 SVGIG (reference sequence). DNA of the CDR3: TGTGCCTGGAGCTGGAGAACAGTCCGGGCGAACACCGGGGAGCTGTTTTTT. It codes for CAWSWRTVRANTGELFF.

The chain combines TRBV5-6 with TRBJ2-2; TRBD2 aligns across 11 bases. The CDR3 contains 16 residues. Germline trimming cut 2 bases from V and 4 bases from J; bases unmatched to any gene: 4. CDR1 SGHDT and CDR2 YYEEEE come from the germline V gene. The CDR3 coding sequence is TGTGCCAGCAGCTTCCCCGGGACTAGCGGCACCGGGGAGCTGTTTTTT. Its translation: CASSFPGTSGTGELFF.

The chain employs TRBV27 and TRBJ2-7, with D unresolved. This CDR3 is 14 amino acids long. Germline CDR1 is MNHEY and CDR2 is SMNVEV (reference sequence). Trimming cost V 4 bases and J 2 bases, with 12 bases left between them. CDR3 protein: CASSSRSRTYEQYF. The CDR3, as DNA: TGTGCCAGCAGTTCCCGAAGCCGAACCTACGAGCAGTACTTC.

The chain couples TRBV6-5 to TRBJ1-1; D not resolved. The germline CDR1 and CDR2 sequences are MNHEY and SVGAGI. V lost 5 bases and J lost 3, with 10 bases in between. CDR3 length: 13 amino acids. The CDR3 sequence: CASSHRKDTEAFF. The CDR3 DNA reads as TGTGCCAGCAGTCACCGGAAGGACACTGAAGCTTTCTTT.

This chain links TRBV5-6 with TRBJ1-1; D gene unclear. Germline V CDR1 and CDR2: SGHDT, YYEEEE. Trimming pared 0 bases from V and 0 bases from J, leaving 12 bases between. This CDR3 comprises 16 residues. In DNA, the CDR3 is TGTGCCAGCAGCTTGGGGCAAGCCACGTTGAACACTGAAGCTTTCTTT. Translated, it gives CASSLGQATLNTEAFF.

The chain recombines TRBV5-1 with TRBJ2-3, with D perhaps TRBD2 (6 bases). From germline, CDR1 is SGHRS and CDR2 YFSETQ. V was shortened by 4 bases and J by 5 bases, with 14 bases between the two germline ends. This CDR3 has 14 residues. This CDR3 is CASSIGTGRDTQYF. The CDR3 coding sequence is TGCGCCAGCAGCATCGGGACTGGGAGAGATACGCAGTATTTT.

The chain uses TRBV30 and TRBJ1-5, with D tentatively TRBD1 (6 bases). CDR1 is GTSNPN, CDR2 SVGIG, per germline (reference sequence). The CDR3 covers 13 residues. V was trimmed by 1 base and J by 9 bases, leaving 13 bases between them. DNA of the CDR3: TGTGCCTGGAGTGCGGGGGCGCTTTCGCCCCAGCATTTT. Translating gives CAWSAGALSPQHF.

The chain couples TRBV28 to TRBJ1-5, with D perhaps matching TRBD1 (5 bases). The germline V gene has CDR1 MDHEN and CDR2 SYDVKM. V was shortened by 5 bases and J by 6 bases, with 17 bases between the two germline ends. The CDR3 length is 15 residues. For the CDR3, the DNA is TGTGCCAGCAGTGGAATGGGACGTCAGGGTCAGCCCCAGCATTTT. It is translated as CASSGMGRQGQPQHF.

The chain joins TRBV18 to TRBJ2-1; no reliable D call. V lost 3 bases and J 6 bases, leaving 6 bases between the germline ends. The CDR3 spans 12 residues. CDR1 KGHSH and CDR2 LQKENI come from the germline V gene. CDR3 sequence reads: CASSPIRNEQFF. In DNA, the CDR3 is TGTGCCAGCTCACCGATACGCAATGAGCAGTTCTTC.

The CDR3 DNA follows: TGTGCCAGCAGTTACGGGCAGGGCTCGAGTTCACCCCTCCACTTT. Translation: CASSYGQGSSSPLHF. This chain links TRBV6-5 with TRBJ1-6; TRBD1 might be the D (5 bases). The V gene lost 2 bases and the J gene lost 9 bases, with 14 bases spanning the gap. The CDR3 spans 15 residues. Germline loops: CDR1 MNHEY, CDR2 SVGAGI.

This clone was seen more than once but under ten times. The chain couples TRBV30 to TRBJ1-1, with a possible D match to TRBD1 (6 bases). This CDR3 region has 13 residues. V was shortened by 3 bases and J by 1 base, with 9 bases between the two germline ends. In germline, CDR1 is GTSNPN, CDR2 SVGIG (reference sequence). CDR3 amino acids: CAWRTGRNTEAFF. CDR3 DNA sequence: TGTGCCTGGAGAACAGGGAGGAACACTGAAGCTTTCTTT.

The chain combines TRBV5-5 with TRBJ2-6, with a weak D call TRBD1 (5 bases). V shed 3 bases and J shed 6 bases, with 16 bases lying between them. CDR1 and CDR2 (germline): SGHKS, YYEKEE (reference sequence). CDR3 length: 16 residues. This CDR3 is CASSSYDRPKANVLTF. The CDR3 DNA reads as TGTGCCAGCAGCTCCTACGACAGACCCAAGGCCAACGTCCTGACTTTC. Based on the CDR3 plus reference TRBV5-5 and TRBJ2-6, the full variable domain is DAGVTQSPTHLIKTRGQQVTLRCSPISGHKSVSWYQQVLGQGPQFIFQYYEKEERGRGNFPDRFSARQFPNYSSELNVNALLLGDSALYLCASSSYDRPKANVLTFGAGSRLTVL.

The chain couples TRBV7-8 to TRBJ2-7; perhaps TRBD1 as D (5 bases). The CDR3 sequence is 14 residues long. Germline CDR1 SGHVS, CDR2 FQNEAQ. V was clipped by 5 bases and J by 2 bases, with 13 bases between them. The CDR3 coding sequence is TGTGCCAGCAGCCTCGCGACAGTGACCTACGAGCAGTACTTC. It encodes CASSLATVTYEQYF.

The V and J genes are TRBV30 and TRBJ2-7; D gene ambiguous. In germline, CDR1 is GTSNPN, CDR2 SVGIG (reference sequence). V lost 3 bases to trimming and J lost 2 bases, with 14 bases between them. This CDR3 comprises 14 residues. In DNA form, the CDR3 reads TGTGCCTGGAGACGGCAGAGCATTACCTACGAGCAGTACTTC. Protein: CAWRRQSITYEQYF.

Comment on this clone: This same CDR3 is encoded by further DNA sequences in the sample. The chain employs TRBV11-2 and TRBJ2-1; 12 bases line up with TRBD2. In germline, CDR1 is SGHAT, CDR2 FQNNGV. Losses at the gene ends were 3 bases for V and 4 bases for J; bases not matched to a gene: 1. The CDR3 loop spans 15 amino acids. The CDR3 DNA sequence: TGTGCCAGCAGCTTGACTAGCGGGGGTTACAATGAGCAGTTCTTC. As protein: CASSLTSGGYNEQFF.

The chain employs TRBV19 and TRBJ2-2, with 8 bases that match TRBD1. CDR1 LNHDA and CDR2 SQIVND come from the germline V gene (reference sequence). Trimming at V came to 5 bases and at J to 4 bases, leaving 9 bases not matched to a gene. This CDR3 contains 16 residues. The DNA for the CDR3 is TGTGCCAGTAGTCCCAACCGGGACAGGAGCACCGGGGAGCTGTTTTTT. Its protein is CASSPNRDRSTGELFF. Full variable domain (remainder filled in from reference TRBV19 and TRBJ2-2): DGGITQSPKYLFRKEGQNVTLSCEQNLNHDAMYWYRQDPGQGLRLIYYSQIVNDFQKGDIAEGYSVSREKKESFPLTVTSAQKNPTAFYLCASSPNRDRSTGELFFGEGSRLTVL.

The chain links TRBV6-6 to TRBJ2-3; 7 nucleotides match TRBD2. The trim removed 6 bases at V and 1 base at J, leaving 4 bases unmatched. The CDR3 length is 14 residues. From germline, CDR1 is MNHNY and CDR2 SVGAGI (reference sequence). CDR3 loop: CASSASGRTDTQYF. In DNA form, the CDR3 reads TGTGCCAGCAGCGCTAGCGGACGCACAGATACGCAGTATTTT.

The chain has TRBV7-8 and TRBJ2-2, with 7 bases identical to TRBD2. The V gene end was trimmed by 5 bases and the J gene end by 4 bases; junction bases not matched to a gene: 4. Germline V gene lookup returns CDR1 SGHVS and CDR2 FQNEAQ. The CDR3 covers 14 residues. Written as DNA, the CDR3 is TGTGCCAGCAGCCCAACGGGGGGCACCGGGGAGCTGTTTTTT. This sequence encodes CASSPTGGTGELFF.

This rearrangement joins TRBV30 to TRBJ1-2, with 7 bases aligning to TRBD1. The CDR3 is 15 residues long. The V gene end was trimmed by 2 bases and the J gene end by 0 bases; junction bases not matched to a gene: 6. Germline CDR1 and CDR2: GTSNPN and SVGIG (reference sequence). Here the CDR3 reads CAWSFGTASNYGYTF. The DNA for the CDR3 is TGTGCCTGGAGTTTTGGGACAGCATCTAACTATGGCTACACCTTC.

The chain joins TRBV7-2 to TRBJ1-3, with D tentatively TRBD1 (5 bases). The CDR3 is made up of 15 amino acids. The germline gives CDR1 SGHTA, CDR2 FQGNSA. The V end lost 1 base, the J end lost 0 bases, and 7 bases lay between the germline ends. CDR3 sequence: CASSLVGGSGNTIYF. The CDR3 DNA sequence: TGTGCCAGCAGCTTAGTCGGGGGCTCTGGAAACACCATATATTTT.

V gene TRBV7-9 combines with J gene TRBJ1-1, with no clear D. V was cut by 0 bases and J by 2 bases, with 10 bases left in between. The V gene's germline CDR1 is SEHNR and CDR2 FQNEAQ (reference sequence). The CDR3 covers 15 residues. The CDR3 is CASSLARTPNTEAFF. The CDR3 bases are TGTGCCAGCAGCTTAGCCCGGACCCCTAACACTGAAGCTTTCTTT.

This clone was detected only once. V is TRBV30 and J is TRBJ2-6, with D perhaps being TRBD1 or TRBD2 (5 bases each). CDR1 GTSNPN and CDR2 SVGIG come from the germline V gene (reference sequence). Trimming took 2 bases from V and 2 from J, leaving 10 bases between them. This CDR3 is 15 amino acids long. CDR3: CAWSTLGAGANVLTF. The CDR3 DNA sequence: TGTGCCTGGAGTACCCTGGGGGCTGGGGCCAACGTCCTGACTTTC.

V usage is TRBV7-3 and J usage is TRBJ2-2; 7 nucleotides line up with TRBD1. V lost 6 bases, J lost 0 bases, and 4 bases stayed unmatched. The CDR3 totals 15 residues. Germline lookup yields CDR1 SGHTA and CDR2 FQGTGA. CDR3 protein: CASSLDRTNTGELFF. For the CDR3, the DNA is TGTGCCAGCAGTTTGGACAGGACGAACACCGGGGAGCTGTTTTTT.

This clone turned up a few times. This sequence joins TRBV28 and TRBJ1-4, with D unresolved. CDR3 size: 16 residues. From germline, CDR1 is MDHEN and CDR2 SYDVKM. Trimming took off 1 base at V and 4 bases at J, with 13 bases between the two ends. The CDR3 region is CASSLSGSGGNEKLFF. CDR3 nucleotide sequence: TGTGCCAGCAGTTTATCGGGGTCTGGCGGTAATGAAAAACTGTTTTTT.

DNA of the CDR3: TGCGCCAGCAGCTTGGGGAGCCGGACAGGGGCTAGCTCTACCTACAATGAGCAGTTCTTC. Amino acids: CASSLGSRTGASSTYNEQFF. The chain has TRBV5-1 and TRBJ2-1; 9 bases are a match to TRBD1. Germline V CDR1 and CDR2: SGHRS, YFSETQ. The CDR3 contains 20 residues. J gave up 2 bases and V 0 bases, and 15 bases lay outside the gene matches.

This chain uses TRBV6-1 with TRBJ1-2; 7 nucleotides agree with TRBD1. Germline values: CDR1 MNHNS, CDR2 SASEGT. The CDR3 is 16 residues long. V lost 1 base and J lost 3; bases outside the gene matches: 8. CDR3 sequence (DNA): TGTGCCAGCAGTGAAGTGGGGAGGGGGCAATACTATGGCTACACCTTC. Translating it yields CASSEVGRGQYYGYTF.

The V gene is TRBV28, the J gene TRBJ2-5; D ambiguous. The V gene lost 9 bases and the J gene lost 2 bases, with 7 bases spanning the gap. Per the germline V gene, CDR1 is MDHEN and CDR2 is SYDVKM. There are 11 residues in the CDR3. The CDR3 DNA reads TGTGCCAGTAAGGGACAAGAGACCCAGTACTTC. Its protein product is CASKGQETQYF. Full variable domain (rest looked up from reference TRBV28 and TRBJ2-5): DVKVTQSSRYLVKRTGEKVFLECVQDMDHENMFWYRQDPGLGLRLIYFSYDVKMKEKGDIPEGYSVSREKKERFSLILESASTNQTSMYLCASKGQETQYFGPGTRLLVL.

The chain carries TRBV18 and TRBJ2-3; TRBD2 might be the D (5 bases). V shed 3 bases and J shed 0 bases, with 13 bases lying between them. The CDR3 sequence is 16 residues long. Germline CDR1 reads KGHSH; CDR2 reads LQKENI. CDR3 sequence (DNA): TGTGCCAGCTCACCTCGGACTCACACGAGCACAGATACGCAGTATTTT. Translating gives CASSPRTHTSTDTQYF.